A single sample gave rise to the 32 T cell receptor beta chains below, sequenced in a study of blood T cell repertoires in COVID-19. Some clones are missing from TCRdb's copy, which holds only in-frame ones; the method was immunoSEQ multiplex PCR. The table shows about 54,000 clones, with 87% occurring only once. Sequencing input: peripheral blood. Every receptor here comes from a man between 50 and 59 years old with active COVID-19.

This chain uses TRBV5-1 with TRBJ2-5; 10 bases map to TRBD2. Trimming at V came to 1 base and at J to 5 bases, leaving 5 bases not matched to a gene. The germline CDR1 and CDR2 sequences are SGHRS and YFSETQ. There are 15 residues in the CDR3. Written as DNA, the CDR3 is TGCGCCAGCAGCTTGTCTAGCGGGGGAGTGGAGACCCAGTACTTC. It encodes CASSLSSGGVETQYF. Together with reference TRBV5-1 and TRBJ2-5, the CDR3 gives the full variable domain: KAGVTQTPRYLIKTRGQQVTLSCSPISGHRSVSWYQQTPGQGLQFLFEYFSETQRNKGNFPGRFSGRQFSNSRSEMNVSTLELGDSALYLCASSLSSGGVETQYFGPGTRLLVL.

This clone was counted a few times. The rearrangement joins TRBV4-2 to TRBJ2-3; 8 nucleotides agree with TRBD2. Germline lookup yields CDR1 LGHNA and CDR2 YNFKEQ. The CDR3 length is 17 residues. V was clipped by 0 bases and J by 4 bases; unmatched bases: 9. The CDR3 nucleotides are TGTGCCAGCAGCCAAGATCCCCCAGCGGGGGATGCAGATACGCAGTATTTT. Its translation is CASSQDPPAGDADTQYF.

The chain joins TRBV3-1 (or the pseudogene TRBV3-2) to TRBJ2-7, with D tentatively TRBD2 (5 bases). V was pared by 2 bases and J by 4 bases, with 6 bases between. Per germline, CDR1 LGHDT and CDR2 YNNKEL (reference sequence). The CDR3 is 12 residues long. In nucleotides, the CDR3 is TGTGCCAGCAGCCAACGGGAATACGAGCAGTACTTC. This gives the protein CASSQREYEQYF.

The V gene is TRBV27, the J gene TRBJ2-7, with 7 positions matching TRBD1. Germline CDR1 and CDR2: MNHEY and SMNVEV (reference sequence). Unmatched junction bases numbered 9, after V lost 6 bases and J lost 7 bases. CDR3 length equals 13 residues. The CDR3 protein is CASSPKTGWEQYF. CDR3 nucleotides: TGTGCCAGCAGCCCCAAGACAGGGTGGGAGCAGTACTTC.

This clone occurred many times. CDR3 region: CASSQDVTSGIYEQYF. The CDR3 region has the DNA TGCGCCAGCAGCCAAGATGTGACTAGCGGGATCTACGAGCAGTACTTC. The chain recombines TRBV4-3 with TRBJ2-7; 11 bases map to TRBD2. The CDR3 has 16 residues. Germline V lookup: CDR1 LGHNA, CDR2 YSLEER. Trimming took 0 bases from V and 3 from J; bases not matched to a gene: 4.

V gene TRBV28 combines with J gene TRBJ2-7; 8 bases agree with TRBD1. Germline values: CDR1 MDHEN, CDR2 SYDVKM. Germline trimming cut 5 bases from V and 7 bases from J; bases unmatched to any gene: 13. CDR3 length equals 15 residues. The CDR3 bases are TGTGCCAGCAGTCTCGACCTCGCCAGGGGGCGGGAGCAGTACTTC. This translates into CASSLDLARGREQYF.

This chain connects TRBV6-5 to TRBJ2-1, with 9 bases matching TRBD1. Trimming took 3 bases from V and 5 from J; bases not matched to a gene: 5. In germline, CDR1 is MNHEY, CDR2 SVGAGI. This CDR3 spans 15 amino acids. The DNA of the CDR3 is TGTGCCAGCAGTTATGGGACAGGGAACAACAATGAGCAGTTCTTC. Protein product: CASSYGTGNNNEQFF.

This chain joins TRBV27 and TRBJ2-4, with a weak D call TRBD2 (6 bases). The CDR3 consists of 16 residues. Trimming left V 8 bases short and J 0 bases short, with 17 bases between. Germline V CDR1 and CDR2: MNHEY, SMNVEV (reference sequence). The CDR3 loop is CASLRDLSLAKNIQYF. The CDR3 coding sequence is TGTGCCAGCCTGCGGGACTTATCATTAGCCAAAAACATTCAGTACTTC.

The CDR3 DNA is TGTGCCAGCAGTTCGACCGGGACAGGCGTTAGCAATCAGCCCCAGCATTTT. Translated: CASSSTGTGVSNQPQHF. The J gene is TRBJ1-5, the V gene TRBV28; 8 nucleotides align to TRBD1. The CDR3 is 17 amino acids. Germline V gene sequence: CDR1 MDHEN, CDR2 SYDVKM. Losses at the gene ends were 4 bases for V and 0 bases for J; bases not matched to a gene: 8. The entire variable domain, with the rest obtained from reference TRBV28 and TRBJ1-5, is as follows: DVKVTQSSRYLVKRTGEKVFLECVQDMDHENMFWYRQDPGLGLRLIYFSYDVKMKEKGDIPEGYSVSREKKERFSLILESASTNQTSMYLCASSSTGTGVSNQPQHFGDGTRLSIL.

A single count supports this clone. V usage is TRBV11-2 and J usage is TRBJ1-2; maybe TRBD1 (5 bases). The CDR3 loop spans 15 amino acids. V was clipped by 4 bases and J by 4 bases, with 16 bases between them. Germline V gene data show CDR1 as SGHAT and CDR2 as FQNNGV. The CDR3 sequence: CASSYPGGGGYGYTF. In nucleotides, the CDR3 is TGTGCCAGCAGCTATCCCGGGGGGGGTGGCTATGGCTACACCTTC.

This CDR3 is CASSSAPSGTGGANTEAFF. In DNA form, the CDR3 reads TGTGCCAGTAGTTCCGCCCCGTCCGGGACAGGAGGGGCGAACACTGAAGCTTTCTTT. The chain has TRBV19 and TRBJ1-1; TRBD1 aligns across 8 bases. V was pared by 5 bases and J by 1 base, with 18 bases of the junction left unmatched. This CDR3 contains 19 residues. Germline V lookup: CDR1 LNHDA, CDR2 SQIVND (reference sequence).

The chain uses TRBV11-2 and TRBJ1-3; tentative D call: TRBD1 (5 bases). Trimming shortened V by 5 bases and J by 3 bases, and 20 bases separated the two germline ends. CDR3 length: 17 residues. Germline CDR1 SGHAT, CDR2 FQNNGV. The CDR3 loop is CASSPAAGSYIGNTIYF. The CDR3 DNA reads as TGTGCCAGCAGCCCCGCCGCAGGGTCGTATATTGGAAACACCATATATTTT.

This chain links TRBV11-3 with TRBJ2-7; 8 bases fit TRBD1. The CDR3 contains 14 residues. The germline CDR1 and CDR2 sequences are SGHNT and YENEEA. J was trimmed by 5 bases and V by 5 bases; bases with no gene match: 8. The CDR3 sequence: CASSPRTGMNEQYF. The CDR3 DNA is TGTGCCAGCAGCCCGAGGACAGGGATGAACGAGCAGTACTTC. The full variable domain, with the rest looked up from reference TRBV11-3 and TRBJ2-7, is EAGVVQSPRYKIIEKKQPVAFWCNPISGHNTLYWYLQNLGQGPELLIRYENEEAVDDSQLPKDRFSAERLKGVDSTLKIQPAELGDSAVYLCASSPRTGMNEQYFGPGTRLTVT.

V usage is TRBV11-2 and J usage is TRBJ1-1, with D perhaps matching TRBD1 (5 bases). V dropped 4 bases and J dropped 3 bases, with 9 bases sitting between them. The CDR3 spans 13 residues. The V gene's germline CDR1 is SGHAT and CDR2 FQNNGV. CDR3 sequence (DNA): TGTGCCAGCAGCTACCGGGACTACACTGAAGCTTTCTTT. Protein sequence: CASSYRDYTEAFF.

The CDR3 is CASSPGTGSNYGYTF. DNA of the CDR3: TGTGCCAGCAGTCCCGGGACAGGGTCTAACTATGGCTACACCTTC. The V gene is TRBV6-5, the J gene TRBJ1-2; 9 nucleotides match TRBD1. CDR3 length: 15 amino acids. V gave up 5 bases and J gave up 0 bases; unmatched junction bases: 4. Germline V gene data show CDR1 as MNHEY and CDR2 as SVGAGI.

The chain recombines TRBV6-2 or TRBV6-3 with TRBJ1-2; D unclear. The CDR3 contains 13 residues. Trimming removed 5 bases at V and 2 bases at J, with 9 bases between. CDR1 is MNHEY and CDR2 is SVGEGT in the germline V gene. CDR3: CASSRTGNYGYTF. The CDR3 DNA is TGTGCCAGCAGTAGAACGGGGAACTATGGCTACACCTTC.

The chain has TRBV7-2 and TRBJ2-7; 10 bases agree with TRBD1. Germline V gene sequence: CDR1 SGHTA, CDR2 FQGNSA. CDR3 length: 15 residues. Trimming took 5 bases from V and 3 from J; bases not matched to a gene: 7. This CDR3 is CASSPWTGGYYEQYF. The CDR3 DNA reads as TGTGCCAGCAGCCCCTGGACAGGGGGGTACTACGAGCAGTACTTC.

V and J are TRBV5-1 and TRBJ2-3; tentative D call: TRBD2 (6 bases). Germline V lookup: CDR1 SGHRS, CDR2 YFSETQ. V was shortened by 2 bases and J by 4 bases, with 14 bases between the two germline ends. This CDR3 is built from 15 residues. CDR3 amino acids: CASSFGTSGPDTQYF. CDR3 nucleotides: TGCGCCAGCAGCTTTGGGACTTCGGGGCCAGATACGCAGTATTTT.

V gene TRBV3-1 (or the pseudogene TRBV3-2) combines with J gene TRBJ2-1, with D perhaps TRBD1 (5 bases). Germline values: CDR1 LGHDT, CDR2 YNNKEL (reference sequence). Trimming took 1 base from V and 12 from J, leaving 22 bases between them. This CDR3 comprises 16 residues. CDR3 DNA sequence: TGTGCCAGCAGCCAAGTCAAGGGGCCAGTCCCCCCCACGCAGTTCTTC. Protein product: CASSQVKGPVPPTQFF.

The J gene is TRBJ2-1, the V gene TRBV24-1, with 8 bases lining up with TRBD2. Looked up from germline, CDR1 is KGHDR and CDR2 is SFDVKD. V shed 4 bases and J 4 bases; nucleotides not matched to a gene: 11. This CDR3 comprises 17 residues. The CDR3 sequence is CATSDDTGTSVYNEQFF. In nucleotides, the CDR3 is TGTGCCACCAGTGACGACACCGGGACTAGTGTTTACAATGAGCAGTTCTTC.

This rearrangement joins TRBV6-5 to TRBJ1-1; unclear D gene. V shed 0 bases and J shed 0 bases, with 8 bases lying between them. CDR3 size: 15 residues. Germline CDR1 and CDR2: MNHEY and SVGAGI. The CDR3 reads CASSYSRLLNTEAFF. The CDR3 region has the DNA TGTGCCAGCAGTTACTCCAGGCTATTGAACACTGAAGCTTTCTTT.

The chain joins TRBV28 to TRBJ2-1, with D perhaps matching TRBD2 (6 bases). This CDR3 has 16 residues. V was cut by 1 base and J by 2 bases, with 12 bases left in between. In germline, CDR1 is MDHEN, CDR2 SYDVKM. The DNA of the CDR3 is TGTGCCAGCAGTTTATTAAGCGGAGGGACCTACAATGAGCAGTTCTTC. Translated: CASSLLSGGTYNEQFF. The full variable domain, with the rest looked up from reference TRBV28 and TRBJ2-1, is DVKVTQSSRYLVKRTGEKVFLECVQDMDHENMFWYRQDPGLGLRLIYFSYDVKMKEKGDIPEGYSVSREKKERFSLILESASTNQTSMYLCASSLLSGGTYNEQFFGPGTRLTVL.

The J gene is TRBJ1-4, the V gene TRBV27; possibly TRBD1 for D (5 bases). Germline loops: CDR1 MNHEY, CDR2 SMNVEV (reference sequence). V lost 4 bases to trimming and J lost 6 bases, with 12 bases between them. The CDR3 has 14 residues. The CDR3 bases are TGTGCCAGCAGTTGGGGCAGGGAGGATGAAAAACTGTTTTTT. This codes for CASSWGREDEKLFF. The full variable domain, with the rest looked up from reference TRBV27 and TRBJ1-4, is EAQVTQNPRYLITVTGKKLTVTCSQNMNHEYMSWYRQDPGLGLRQIYYSMNVEVTDKGDVPEGYKVSRKEKRNFPLILESPSPNQTSLYFCASSWGREDEKLFFGSGTQLSVL.

The chain carries TRBV9 and TRBJ2-7; TRBD1 matches 8 bases. J lost 2 bases, V lost 6 bases, and 19 bases had no gene match. Looked up from germline, CDR1 is SGDLS and CDR2 is YYNGEE. This CDR3 has 18 amino acids. CDR3 sequence: CASTITDRGSNKTYEQYF. DNA of the CDR3: TGTGCCAGCACCATCACCGACAGGGGTAGTAATAAGACCTACGAGCAGTACTTC.

CDR3 nucleotide sequence: TGTGCCAGCAGGCATACTCAGGGGTACGGCTACACCTTC. Translated, it gives CASRHTQGYGYTF. The chain carries TRBV6-5 and TRBJ1-2; a possible D gene is TRBD1 (6 bases). The V and J ends lost 6 bases and 8 bases respectively, with 16 bases between them. Germline V CDR1 and CDR2: MNHEY, SVGAGI. The CDR3 extends over 13 amino acids.

The chain links TRBV30 to TRBJ1-2, with 7 bases aligning to TRBD1. The J segment lost 8 bases and the V segment lost 5 bases, leaving 11 bases of the junction unmatched. The CDR3 has 13 amino acids. Germline CDR1 reads GTSNPN; CDR2 reads SVGIG (reference sequence). In DNA, the CDR3 is TGTGCCTGGGGTGAACAGGGGAGTTTGGGCTACACCTTC. Translation: CAWGEQGSLGYTF. Drawing the rest from reference TRBV30 and TRBJ1-2, the complete variable domain is SQTIHQWPATLVQPVGSPLSLECTVEGTSNPNLYWYRQAAGRGLQLLFYSVGIGQISSEVPQNLSASRPQDRQFILSSKKLLLSDSGFYLCAWGEQGSLGYTFGSGTRLTVV.

J is TRBJ1-1 and V is TRBV25-1; D is unresolved. V was shortened by 3 bases and J by 4 bases, with 9 bases between the two germline ends. Germline assignment: CDR1 MGHDK and CDR2 SYGVNS. The CDR3 runs to 13 residues. For the CDR3, the DNA is TGTGCCAGCAGTGAGCGGCGGTTCACTGAAGCTTTCTTT. It encodes CASSERRFTEAFF.

The CDR3 here is CASSRGGDYTGELFF. CDR3 bases: TGTGCCAGCAGCCGCGGGGGTGATTACACCGGGGAGCTGTTTTTT. The J gene is TRBJ2-2, the V gene TRBV7-9; 7 nucleotides match TRBD2. Germline CDR1 SEHNR, CDR2 FQNEAQ (reference sequence). V was pared by 5 bases and J by 3 bases, with 6 bases of the junction left unmatched. The CDR3 totals 15 residues.

The chain couples TRBV10-3 to TRBJ2-1, with D possibly matching TRBD2 (6 bases). Trimming stripped 2 bases from V and 0 bases from J, with 14 bases between. Germline CDR1 and CDR2: ENHRY and SYGVKD. This CDR3 comprises 17 residues. The CDR3 coding sequence is TGTGCCATCAGTGAGGTTAGCGGTCCGAGCTCCTACAATGAGCAGTTCTTC. This encodes CAISEVSGPSSYNEQFF.

The gene calls are TRBV5-6 and TRBJ2-1, with 7 bases fitting TRBD1. The CDR3 consists of 13 residues. Germline lookup yields CDR1 SGHDT and CDR2 YYEEEE. V lost 2 bases, J lost 5 bases, and 1 base stayed unmatched. The DNA of the CDR3 is TGTGCCAGCAGCTTTACAGGGGACAATGAGCAGTTCTTC. Translation: CASSFTGDNEQFF.

This chain connects TRBV19 to TRBJ1-1, with 7 positions matching TRBD1. Germline lookup yields CDR1 LNHDA and CDR2 SQIVND (reference sequence). The CDR3 runs to 14 residues. With V trimmed by 7 bases and J by 3 bases, 8 bases remained unmatched. The DNA of the CDR3 is TGTGCCAGTACCCCGGACAGGACTTACACTGAAGCTTTCTTT. Translating gives CASTPDRTYTEAFF. Drawing the rest from reference TRBV19 and TRBJ1-1, the complete variable domain is DGGITQSPKYLFRKEGQNVTLSCEQNLNHDAMYWYRQDPGQGLRLIYYSQIVNDFQKGDIAEGYSVSREKKESFPLTVTSAQKNPTAFYLCASTPDRTYTEAFFGQGTRLTVV.

The chain combines TRBV28 with TRBJ2-5; 8 bases map to TRBD2. The CDR3 length is 16 residues. Germline lookup yields CDR1 MDHEN and CDR2 SYDVKM. The junction had 10 bases not matched to a gene; V was cut back by 2 bases and J by 5 bases. DNA of the CDR3: TGTGCCAGCAGTTTACATAGCGGGAAAGTCGGGGAGACCCAGTACTTC. This gives the protein CASSLHSGKVGETQYF.